This passage covers 31 T cell receptor beta chains from one sample sequenced in a study of tumor-infiltrating lymphocytes in primary liver carcinoma. The study co-extracted DNA and RNA from around 20-30 mg of unsorted bulk tissue. Total RNA (approximately 500 ng) served as template for TCR beta cDNA synthesis primed by a constant-region primer. The TCR beta library was amplified through three nested multiplex PCR rounds in a modified ARM-PCR procedure. A C-beta reverse primer and TRBV1-TRBV30 forward primers served in each of the first two PCR rounds, at 10 cycles apiece. TCRdb called the multiplex PCR reads again in MiXCR, with one record for every CDR3 protein. The table lists roughly 48,000 distinct CDR3 sequences, over 70% of them singletons, with 25% to 30% in the top ten. The sequencing input was liver tumor tissue from sampling region 3. The subset: tumor region T3, left-lateral pole. The receptor source for this set is a man aged 40-50 years with primary liver carcinoma and hepatitis B virus infection.

The chain is built from TRBV27 and TRBJ2-2, with D unresolved. Germline lookup yields CDR1 MNHEY and CDR2 SMNVEV (reference sequence). The CDR3 extends over 18 amino acids. V was trimmed by 6 bases and J by 0 bases, leaving 20 bases between them. The CDR3 DNA follows: TGTGCCAGCAGCCAAACGACAAGATATCTAGCGAACACCGGGGAGCTGTTTTTT. This codes for CASSQTTRYLANTGELFF.

Remarks on this clonotype: Its ends do not fully match the called genes, so a read error is possible. The genes are TRBV7-9 and TRBJ1-2; the match to TRBD1 covers 9 bases. The CDR3 loop spans 14 amino acids. Germline V gene data show CDR1 as SEHNR and CDR2 as FQNEAQ (reference sequence). In nucleotides, the CDR3 is TGTACCAGCAACCGCGACAGGGGGTTGGTTGGCTACACCTTC. Amino acids: CTSNRDRGLVGYTF.

This rearrangement joins TRBV7-9 to TRBJ2-7; the D is unclear. CDR3 length: 13 amino acids. Deletions cut 9 bases from V and 2 bases from J, with 14 bases between. In germline, CDR1 is SEHNR, CDR2 FQNEAQ (reference sequence). The CDR3 DNA reads TGTGCCAGTGGCCGGGTATGTGCCTACGAGCAGTACTTC. This sequence encodes CASGRVCAYEQYF.

This clonotype was found many times. V usage is TRBV28 and J usage is TRBJ1-5, with unresolved D. The germline V and J ends were trimmed by 4 bases and 3 bases, with 16 bases remaining between them. Per the germline V gene, CDR1 is MDHEN and CDR2 is SYDVKM. This CDR3 is 16 amino acids long. CDR3 sequence (DNA): TGTGCCAGCAGTTCGGCCGGGGAATTGGTCAATCAGCCCCAGCATTTT. It codes for CASSSAGELVNQPQHF.

A word on this clonotype: A much larger clone sits a single nucleotide away, making a read error possible. V is TRBV5-6 and J is TRBJ2-5; D is possibly TRBD1 (6 bases). The germline V gene has CDR1 SGHDT and CDR2 YYEEEE. The V and J ends lost 4 bases and 4 bases respectively, with 14 bases between them. The CDR3 sequence is 14 residues long. The CDR3 region is CASSTQGEGETQYF. As DNA, the CDR3 is TGTGCCAGCAGCACACAGGGCGAGGGAGAGACCCAGTACTTC. Together with reference TRBV5-6 and TRBJ2-5, the CDR3 gives the full variable domain: DAGVTQSPTHLIKTRGQQVTLRCSPKSGHDTVSWYQQALGQGPQFIFQYYEEEERQRGNFPDRFSGHQFPNYSSELNVNALLLGDSALYLCASSTQGEGETQYFGPGTRLLVL.

This clonotype occurred once. Germline and junction disagree at one end, which may indicate a read error. The chain uses TRBV30 and TRBJ2-7; TRBD1 matches at 8 bases. The length of the CDR3 is 15 residues. Germline-derived CDR1 and CDR2 are GTSNPN and SVGIG (reference sequence). CDR3 coding DNA: TGCGCCTGGAGTGTACCCGGGACAGGAACCTGCGAGCAGTACTTC. Its protein product is CAWSVPGTGTCEQYF.

About this clonotype: A read error may be the cause here, since a much bigger clone is one base away. This chain joins TRBV28 and TRBJ1-5, with a possible D match to TRBD1 (6 bases). Germline loops: CDR1 MDHEN, CDR2 SYDVKM. There are 16 residues in the CDR3. CDR3 nucleotides: TGTGCCAGCAGTTTATGGGCGGGGGCGAAGAATCAGCTCCAGCATTTT. This gives the protein CASSLWAGAKNQLQHF.

Notes on this clonotype: Without the conserved terminal phenylalanine or tryptophan, this CDR3 likely stems from a read error. The DNA is omitted, as the CDR3 cannot be located on it reliably, and the CDR3 follows TCRdb's listing. The genes are TRBV6-5 and TRBJ2-1; the table's D call, TRBD2, was not checked against the DNA. Germline CDR1 MNHEY, CDR2 SVGAGI. The CDR3 numbers 17 amino acids, ends counted. The CDR3 loop reads CASSYSRGGGSYNEEFL.

V is TRBV4-2 and J is TRBJ2-1, with D uncertain. This CDR3 is 15 amino acids long. CDR1 and CDR2 from the germline V gene are LGHNA and YNFKEQ. The CDR3 is CVNSQDVNTVDGQFF. The CDR3 DNA reads as TGTGTCAACAGCCAAGATGTTAACACCGTGGATGGGCAGTTCTTC.

On this clonotype: Germline and junction disagree at one end, which may indicate a read error. CDR3 amino acids: CTSSYNWGDRHNGYTF. The CDR3 DNA is TGTACCAGCAGTTACAATTGGGGAGACAGGCATAACGGCTACACCTTC. V usage is TRBV6-5 and J usage is TRBJ1-2; maybe TRBD1 (6 bases). This CDR3 is built from 16 residues. Germline assignment: CDR1 MNHEY and CDR2 SVGAGI.

This clonotype appeared a single time. V usage is TRBV20-1 and J usage is TRBJ2-7, with D tentatively TRBD2 (7 bases). Germline CDR1 is DFQATT and CDR2 is SNEGSKA (reference sequence). There are 13 residues in the CDR3. Trimming removed 0 bases from V and 6 bases from J, with 12 bases in between. CDR3 in amino acids: CSAREGGRFEQYF. In nucleotides, the CDR3 is TGCAGTGCTAGAGAGGGGGGGCGATTCGAGCAGTACTTC.

Comments on this clonotype: A much bigger clone sits one base away, suggesting this may be a read error. The chain is built from TRBV20-1 and TRBJ1-5; D is uncertain. Germline CDR1 reads DFQATT; CDR2 reads SNEGSKA (reference sequence). This CDR3 has 13 amino acids. V was trimmed by 6 bases and J by 9 bases, leaving 18 bases between them. The CDR3 DNA follows: TGCAGTGCACGACGGGCATTTGATCTGCCCCAGCATTTT. The encoded protein is CSARRAFDLPQHF.

A note on this clonotype: This likely comes from a read error, as the CDR3 has no conserved phenylalanine or tryptophan at its end. The DNA is left out, because the CDR3 cannot be placed on it with certainty; the CDR3 is given as TCRdb lists it. The chain has TRBV11-2 and TRBJ2-5; the DNA was not used to check the table's D call, TRBD2. A total of 18 residues make up the CDR3, ends included. Germline loops: CDR1 SGHAT, CDR2 FQNNGV. The CDR3: CASSLGQPGLAGGETQYL.

This clonotype was observed a handful of times. Possible read error: a much larger clone is one base away. The rearrangement joins TRBV21-1 to TRBJ2-1; TRBD1, the table's D call, lacks a check against the DNA. TRBV21-1 is deemed a pseudogene. The CDR3 spans 13 residues. CDR3 in amino acids: CANITPRGNEQFF. Written as DNA, the CDR3 is TGTGCCAACATTACCCCGAGGGGGAATGAGCAGTTCTTC.

In the case of this clonotype: At one end the junction does not follow the germline gene, possibly because of a read error. V is TRBV11-2 and J is TRBJ2-7; D is unclear. This CDR3 region has 13 residues. CDR1 is SGHAT, CDR2 FQNNGV, per germline. DNA of the CDR3: TGTGCCAACAGCATAGTAAGGCGTGCCGAGCAGTACTTC. Its protein is CANSIVRRAEQYF.

To note about this clonotype: One end of the junction fails to match germline, which may point to a read error. The chain couples TRBV11-2 to TRBJ2-5, with a possible D match to TRBD2 (6 bases). With the DNA end fitting TRBJ2-1 better, the J assignment may be wrong. The CDR3 contains 16 residues. Germline CDR1 reads SGHAT; CDR2 reads FQNNGV. CDR3 protein: CAGSLGSSGPGETQFF. For the CDR3, the DNA is TGTGCCGGCAGCTTAGGGAGTAGCGGCCCTGGGGAGACCCAGTTCTTC.

Of note for this clonotype: Germline is not matched at one junction end, which may reflect a read error. The chain has TRBV5-4 and TRBJ2-7; D is perhaps TRBD2 (5 bases). Germline values: CDR1 SGHNT, CDR2 YYREEE (reference sequence). The CDR3 runs 13 residues. The CDR3 is CANSTRLIYEQYF. CDR3 DNA sequence: TGTGCCAACAGCACACGACTAATCTACGAGCAGTACTTC.

About this clonotype itself: A read error is likely, as this CDR3 ends without the conserved phenylalanine or tryptophan. J is TRBJ2-5 and V is TRBV24-1; D is ambiguous. V was shortened by 5 bases and J by 2 bases, with 14 bases between the two germline ends. The CDR3 has 15 amino acids. Per the germline V gene, CDR1 is KGHDR and CDR2 is SFDVKD. The CDR3 bases are TGTGCCACCAGTGGATCGTCGAGGCCTCAAGAGACCCAGTACCTC. Residues: CATSGSSRPQETQYL.

In its sample, this clonotype was seen a few times. V and J are TRBV15 and TRBJ2-7; no clear D. The germline V gene encodes CDR1 LNHNV and CDR2 YYDKDF (reference sequence). CDR3 size: 10 residues. Trimming removed 11 bases at V and 6 bases at J, with 11 bases between. The CDR3 DNA reads as TGTGCCCCCGCAGCCGGCGAGCAGTACTTC. Translation gives CAPAAGEQYF.

CDR3 coding DNA: TGTGCCAGCAGTTCCACTCTGGGAGTTGACAATGAGCGATTCTTC. Translated, it gives CASSSTLGVDNERFF. This chain links TRBV7-8 with TRBJ2-1; the D gene is possibly TRBD2 (5 bases). The CDR3 runs 15 residues. V lost 6 bases to trimming and J lost 16 bases, with 28 bases between them. CDR1 is SGHVS, CDR2 FQNEAQ, per germline. Complete variable domain (other parts from reference TRBV7-8 and TRBJ2-1): GAGVSQSPRYKVAKRGQDVALRCDPISGHVSLFWYQQALGQGPEFLTYFQNEAQLDKSGLPSDRFFAERPEGSVSTLKIQRTQQEDSAVYLCASSSTLGVDNERFFGPGTRLTVL.

Concerning this clonotype itself: Germline is not matched at one junction end, which may reflect a read error. The V call is TRBV2, the J call TRBJ2-1, with 9 bases aligning to TRBD2. This CDR3 is 19 amino acids long. Germline V gene lookup returns CDR1 SNHLY and CDR2 FYNNEI. CDR3 sequence reads: CASRESRGGPRSSYIEQFF. CDR3 nucleotide sequence: TGTGCCAGCCGTGAGTCGCGGGGGGGTCCGAGAAGCTCCTACATTGAGCAGTTCTTC.

The chain links TRBV5-6 to TRBJ2-1, with 8 bases aligning to TRBD2. The CDR3 is 15 residues long. The J segment lost 8 bases and the V segment lost 5 bases, leaving 12 bases of the junction unmatched. Germline assignment: CDR1 SGHDT and CDR2 YYEEEE. Here the CDR3 DNA reads TGTGCCAGCAGTTCCGGACTAGCTGGGTACGATGAGCAGTTCTTC. Translation: CASSSGLAGYDEQFF.

This clonotype was counted a few times. The J gene is TRBJ2-5, the V gene TRBV6-5; 7 bases line up with TRBD2. Germline values: CDR1 MNHEY, CDR2 SVGAGI. The CDR3 runs to 15 residues. V shed 0 bases, J shed 5 bases, and the junction held 6 bases outside the gene matches. For the CDR3, the DNA is TGTGCCAGCAGTTACTCCCCAGCGGGAAGGGAGACCCAGTACTTC. Protein: CASSYSPAGRETQYF.

This clonotype has a handful of counts. This chain links TRBV18 with TRBJ1-4, with 8 nucleotides matching TRBD1. Trimming removed 3 bases from V and 7 bases from J; junction bases left unmatched: 1. Germline values: CDR1 KGHSH, CDR2 LQKENI. The CDR3 is 13 residues long. The CDR3 region has the DNA TGTGCCAGCTCACCCGGACAGGGTGAAAAACTGTTTTTT. Its protein product is CASSPGQGEKLFF. Supplemented by reference TRBV18 and TRBJ1-4, the full variable domain reads NAGVMQNPRHLVRRRGQEARLRCSPMKGHSHVYWYRQLPEEGLKFMVYLQKENIIDESGMPKERFSAEFPKEGPSILRIQQVVRGDSAAYFCASSPGQGEKLFFGSGTQLSVL.

A note on this clonotype: At one of its ends the junction is not consistent with the germline gene, which may arise from a read error. The rearrangement uses TRBV11-1 and TRBJ2-1, with 15 nucleotides matching TRBD2. CDR3 length: 17 residues. Germline V CDR1 and CDR2: SGHAT, FQDESV (reference sequence). The CDR3 region is CASSLGLAGGVENEQFF. CDR3 DNA: TGCGCCAGCAGTCTGGGACTAGCGGGAGGAGTTGAAAATGAGCAGTTCTTC.

In regard to this clonotype: The conserved phenylalanine or tryptophan normally closing the CDR3 is absent here, so this likely arose from a read error. The chain employs TRBV29-1 and TRBJ2-3, with no clear D. From germline, CDR1 is SQVTM and CDR2 ANQGSEA. The CDR3 has 12 residues. Trimming cost V 2 bases and J 8 bases, with 11 bases left between them. The CDR3 is CSVEKATATQYY. The DNA for the CDR3 is TGCAGCGTTGAAAAAGCGACGGCTACGCAGTATTAT.

In the case of this clonotype: This likely comes from a read error, as the CDR3 has no conserved phenylalanine or tryptophan at its end. The limits of the CDR3 on the DNA are not certain, so only TCRdb's listed CDR3 is given. V gene TRBV11-2 combines with J gene TRBJ2-1; TRBD1, the table's D call, was not compared with the DNA. From its first to its last residue, the CDR3 has 16 amino acids. From germline, CDR1 is SGHAT and CDR2 FQNNGV. The CDR3 reads CASSSPGGRPYNEQSI.

With respect to this clonotype: The germline gene is not matched at one end of the junction; a read error may be the cause. The chain joins TRBV12-3 or TRBV12-4 to TRBJ1-1, with TRBD1 as a possible D gene (5 bases). This CDR3 comprises 14 residues. The CDR3 reads CASSPQGSNTEALF. In nucleotides, the CDR3 is TGTGCCAGCAGTCCCCAGGGATCGAACACTGAAGCTCTCTTT.

This clonotype was seen a single time. Since no conserved phenylalanine or tryptophan closes the CDR3, a read error is the likely cause. The J gene is TRBJ2-7, the V gene TRBV29-1, with D perhaps TRBD2 (6 bases). The germline CDR1 and CDR2 sequences are SQVTM and ANQGSEA. CDR3 length: 13 residues. The CDR3 is CSAGRGNNGEQYL. The CDR3 DNA reads as TGCAGTGCCGGGCGGGGCAATAATGGCGAGCAGTACCTC.

This clonotype was recorded once. The rearrangement uses TRBV11-2 and TRBJ2-1; D possibly corresponds to TRBD2 (5 bases). V was pared by 5 bases and J by 0 bases, with 32 bases between. CDR3 length equals 22 residues. CDR1 SGHAT and CDR2 FQNNGV come from the germline V gene. The CDR3 loop is CASSLSYRDPLKLVRSYNEQFF. The CDR3 region has the DNA TGTGCCAGCAGCCTCTCCTACCGGGATCCCTTGAAACTGGTTCGCTCCTACAATGAGCAGTTCTTC.

There are many counts of this clonotype. The V gene is TRBV12-3 or TRBV12-4, the J gene TRBJ2-3, with TRBD1 matching 9 bases. Trimming took 6 bases from V and 3 from J; bases not matched to a gene: 7. The CDR3 is made up of 15 amino acids. The CDR3 loop reads CASRPTGGETDTQYF. In nucleotides, the CDR3 is TGTGCCAGCAGGCCCACAGGGGGCGAAACAGATACGCAGTATTTT.